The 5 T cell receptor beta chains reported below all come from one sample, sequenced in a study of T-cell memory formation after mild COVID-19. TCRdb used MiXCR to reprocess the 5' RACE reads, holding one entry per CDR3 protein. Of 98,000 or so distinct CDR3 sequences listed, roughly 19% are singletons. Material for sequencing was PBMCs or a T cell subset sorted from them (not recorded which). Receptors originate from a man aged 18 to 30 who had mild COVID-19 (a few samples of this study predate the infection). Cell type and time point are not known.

The CDR3 sequence is CASSPRSGGGYTF. CDR3 DNA sequence: TGTGCCAGCAGCCCCCGATCAGGGGGCGGCTACACCTTC. This chain uses TRBV3-1 with TRBJ1-2; 8 bases match TRBD1. J gave up 8 bases and V 4 bases, and 6 bases lay outside the gene matches. The CDR3 totals 13 residues. Germline values: CDR1 LGHDT, CDR2 YNNKEL (reference sequence). Combining the CDR3 with reference TRBV3-1 and TRBJ1-2 gives the whole variable domain DTAVSQTPKYLVTQMGNDKSIKCEQNLGHDTMYWYKQDSKKFLKIMFSYNNKELIINETVPNRFSPKSPDKAHLNLHINSLELGDSAVYFCASSPRSGGGYTFGSGTRLTVV.

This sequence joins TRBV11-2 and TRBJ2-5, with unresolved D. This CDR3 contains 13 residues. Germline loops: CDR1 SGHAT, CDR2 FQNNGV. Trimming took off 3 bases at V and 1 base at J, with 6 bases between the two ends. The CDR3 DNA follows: TGTGCCAGCAGCTTCGGCAGCCAAGAGACCCAGTACTTC. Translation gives CASSFGSQETQYF. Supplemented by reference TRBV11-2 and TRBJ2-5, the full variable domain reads EAGVAQSPRYKIIEKRQSVAFWCNPISGHATLYWYQQILGQGPKLLIQFQNNGVVDDSQLPKDRFSAERLKGVDSTLKIQPAKLEDSAVYLCASSFGSQETQYFGPGTRLLVL.

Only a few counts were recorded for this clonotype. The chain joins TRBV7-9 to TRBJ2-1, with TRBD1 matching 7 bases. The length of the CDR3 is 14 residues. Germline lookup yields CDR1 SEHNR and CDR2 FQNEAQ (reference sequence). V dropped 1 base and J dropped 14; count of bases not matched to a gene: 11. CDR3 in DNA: TGTGCCAGCAGCTTAGATCTGGTGGGACAGTCCAAGTTCTTC. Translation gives CASSLDLVGQSKFF.

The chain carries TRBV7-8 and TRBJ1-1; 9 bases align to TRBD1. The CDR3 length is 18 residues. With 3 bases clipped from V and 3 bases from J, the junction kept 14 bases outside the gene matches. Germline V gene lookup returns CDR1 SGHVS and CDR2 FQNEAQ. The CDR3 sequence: CASSLGTGPQNVYTEAFF. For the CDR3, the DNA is TGTGCCAGCAGCTTGGGGACAGGGCCCCAAAATGTTTACACTGAAGCTTTCTTT. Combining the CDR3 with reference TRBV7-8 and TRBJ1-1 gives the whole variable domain GAGVSQSPRYKVAKRGQDVALRCDPISGHVSLFWYQQALGQGPEFLTYFQNEAQLDKSGLPSDRFFAERPEGSVSTLKIQRTQQEDSAVYLCASSLGTGPQNVYTEAFFGQGTRLTVV.

The CDR3 is CASSRTQGSNYGYTF. CDR3 nucleotide sequence: TGTGCCAGCAGTCGGACGCAGGGGTCTAACTATGGCTACACCTTC. The rearrangement uses TRBV6-2 or TRBV6-3 and TRBJ1-2; a possible D gene is TRBD1 (6 bases). Germline V gene sequence: CDR1 MNHEY, CDR2 SVGEGT. V gave up 5 bases and J gave up 0 bases, with 13 bases separating them. This CDR3 spans 15 amino acids.